These T cell receptor beta chains were read from a single sample in a study of blood T cell repertoires in COVID-19. TCRdb keeps only in-frame clones here, not all; method: immunoSEQ multiplex PCR. The data show approximately 70,000 clones, about 80% seen once. The specimen sequenced was peripheral blood. These receptors were obtained from a man aged 60-69 years with active or convalescent COVID-19. The conserved cysteine and the conserved F or W are not part of the CDR3 here. A D gene is named only where the DNA matches it firmly. Clone sizes are given selectively: once, few, many, or a class where the clone is expanded.

d_gene: NA; v_gene: TRBV5-5; abundance: once; j_gene: TRBJ2-7; CDR3aa: ASSLGGTYEQY
d_gene: NA; v_gene: TRBV19; abundance: NA; j_gene: TRBJ2-1; CDR3aa: ASSRGGGNEQF
d_gene: NA; v_gene: TRBV30; abundance: few; j_gene: TRBJ1-6; CDR3aa: AWSDRQAIINSPLH
d_gene: TRBD1; v_gene: TRBV19; abundance: NA; j_gene: TRBJ1-2; CDR3aa: ASCTGGAIFDGYT
d_gene: TRBD1; v_gene: TRBV5-6; abundance: NA; j_gene: TRBJ1-4; CDR3aa: ASSWTGTDNEKLF
d_gene: TRBD1; v_gene: TRBV6-2/TRBV6-3; abundance: NA; j_gene: TRBJ1-1; CDR3aa: ASSHDRGNTEAF
d_gene: TRBD1; v_gene: TRBV28; abundance: NA; j_gene: TRBJ1-5; CDR3aa: ASSLWDRVVQPQH
d_gene: TRBD1; v_gene: TRBV7-9; abundance: NA; j_gene: TRBJ1-1; CDR3aa: ASSPTGGTEAF
d_gene: TRBD1; v_gene: TRBV6-2/TRBV6-3; abundance: few; j_gene: TRBJ1-1; CDR3aa: ASSPGQGAGMNTEAF
d_gene: NA; v_gene: TRBV28; abundance: NA; j_gene: TRBJ1-5; CDR3aa: ASSSSGGGDSNQPQH
d_gene: NA; v_gene: TRBV12-3/TRBV12-4; abundance: few; j_gene: TRBJ1-1; CDR3aa: ATLGGNTEAF
d_gene: TRBD1; v_gene: TRBV9; abundance: once; j_gene: TRBJ2-6; CDR3aa: ASSGTGYGGANVLT
d_gene: NA; v_gene: TRBV9; abundance: NA; j_gene: TRBJ1-1; CDR3aa: ASSVGSGPEAF
d_gene: TRBD2; v_gene: TRBV3-1/TRBV3-2; abundance: NA; j_gene: TRBJ2-5; CDR3aa: ASSQEGLAAQETQY
d_gene: TRBD1; v_gene: TRBV19; abundance: NA; j_gene: TRBJ1-1; CDR3aa: ASTLQGANTEAF
d_gene: NA; v_gene: TRBV21-1; abundance: once; j_gene: TRBJ1-2; CDR3aa: ASSRQANYGYT
d_gene: TRBD1; v_gene: TRBV28; abundance: few; j_gene: TRBJ2-5; CDR3aa: ASSSADRVVRETQY
d_gene: NA; v_gene: TRBV27; abundance: NA; j_gene: TRBJ2-7; CDR3aa: ASNRRWQY
d_gene: NA; v_gene: TRBV7-6; abundance: many; j_gene: TRBJ2-1; CDR3aa: ASSFDRNEQF
d_gene: NA; v_gene: TRBV4-2; abundance: NA; j_gene: TRBJ1-2; CDR3aa: ASSRSGSGAFYGYT
d_gene: NA; v_gene: TRBV6-5; abundance: NA; j_gene: TRBJ2-4; CDR3aa: ASSYGQPKNIQY
d_gene: TRBD1; v_gene: TRBV5-8; abundance: NA; j_gene: TRBJ2-1; CDR3aa: ASSAGTDYNEQF
d_gene: TRBD2; v_gene: TRBV9; abundance: NA; j_gene: TRBJ2-4; CDR3aa: ASSVTSGGADIQY
d_gene: NA; v_gene: TRBV11-2; abundance: few; j_gene: TRBJ2-1; CDR3aa: ASPRGCQLPHNEQF
d_gene: TRBD1; v_gene: TRBV18; abundance: NA; j_gene: TRBJ1-1; CDR3aa: ASSGQGLPEAF
d_gene: NA; v_gene: TRBV4-3; abundance: NA; j_gene: TRBJ2-1; CDR3aa: ASSQDPGVHNEQF
d_gene: TRBD1; v_gene: TRBV4-1; abundance: NA; j_gene: TRBJ1-2; CDR3aa: ASSQDIGQGYGYT
d_gene: NA; v_gene: TRBV5-1; abundance: NA; j_gene: TRBJ2-2; CDR3aa: ASSSRDSNTGELF
d_gene: TRBD2; v_gene: TRBV3-1/TRBV3-2; abundance: NA; j_gene: TRBJ2-1; CDR3aa: ASSPRPAGTSEPAEQF
d_gene: TRBD1; v_gene: TRBV19; abundance: NA; j_gene: TRBJ1-1; CDR3aa: ASSIQGADTEAF
d_gene: TRBD2; v_gene: TRBV6-1; abundance: NA; j_gene: TRBJ2-2; CDR3aa: ASSVASGGLLDTGELF
d_gene: NA; v_gene: TRBV7-9; abundance: NA; j_gene: TRBJ2-7; CDR3aa: ASSLEDRRSYEQY
d_gene: TRBD1; v_gene: TRBV6-4; abundance: NA; j_gene: TRBJ1-2; CDR3aa: ASSGWTGGDYGYT
d_gene: NA; v_gene: TRBV4-2; abundance: many; j_gene: TRBJ1-2; CDR3aa: ASSQDQRGQGTGYGYT
d_gene: NA; v_gene: TRBV6-5; abundance: once; j_gene: TRBJ1-4; CDR3aa: ASSTWGGNEKLF
d_gene: TRBD1; v_gene: TRBV28; abundance: few; j_gene: TRBJ1-4; CDR3aa: ASRRSMGQGGEKLF
d_gene: NA; v_gene: TRBV7-8; abundance: few; j_gene: TRBJ2-5; CDR3aa: ASSYRVQETQY
d_gene: NA; v_gene: TRBV12-3/TRBV12-4; abundance: once; j_gene: TRBJ1-2; CDR3aa: ASSLGGRGGYT
d_gene: TRBD1; v_gene: TRBV14; abundance: NA; j_gene: TRBJ2-3; CDR3aa: ASSTRQGAYMGTDTQY
d_gene: TRBD2; v_gene: TRBV13; abundance: NA; j_gene: TRBJ2-3; CDR3aa: ASSPGTSGGTDTQY
d_gene: TRBD1; v_gene: TRBV6-5; abundance: NA; j_gene: TRBJ1-1; CDR3aa: ASTSTGLVTEAF
d_gene: NA; v_gene: TRBV18; abundance: NA; j_gene: TRBJ1-5; CDR3aa: ASSPGGQGQPQH
d_gene: TRBD1; v_gene: TRBV6-1; abundance: NA; j_gene: TRBJ2-2; CDR3aa: ASSLRTGGGGELF
d_gene: NA; v_gene: TRBV6-5; abundance: few; j_gene: TRBJ2-2; CDR3aa: ASSRSVSTGELF
d_gene: TRBD2; v_gene: TRBV29-1; abundance: NA; j_gene: TRBJ2-1; CDR3aa: SVGRSTSGGYNEQF
d_gene: NA; v_gene: TRBV20-1; abundance: NA; j_gene: TRBJ2-1; CDR3aa: SAQTGTEQF
d_gene: TRBD2; v_gene: TRBV20-1; abundance: NA; j_gene: TRBJ2-5; CDR3aa: SASGRVEETQY
d_gene: TRBD2; v_gene: TRBV7-2; abundance: NA; j_gene: TRBJ2-5; CDR3aa: ASSLGLGLAGRETQY
d_gene: TRBD1; v_gene: TRBV24-1; abundance: NA; j_gene: TRBJ1-2; CDR3aa: ATSDLAQGDGYT
d_gene: TRBD1; v_gene: TRBV30; abundance: NA; j_gene: TRBJ1-4; CDR3aa: AWGGQGDEKLF
d_gene: NA; v_gene: TRBV7-3; abundance: many; j_gene: TRBJ2-1; CDR3aa: ASSPGVGEAKIYNEQF
d_gene: TRBD1; v_gene: TRBV10-3; abundance: NA; j_gene: TRBJ2-2; CDR3aa: AISRTGNAGELF
d_gene: NA; v_gene: TRBV7-9; abundance: NA; j_gene: TRBJ1-1; CDR3aa: ASSLGRSNTEAF
d_gene: NA; v_gene: TRBV7-9; abundance: NA; j_gene: TRBJ2-7; CDR3aa: ASSFGTEQY
d_gene: TRBD2; v_gene: TRBV4-2; abundance: NA; j_gene: TRBJ2-5; CDR3aa: ASSRGTSGQETQY
d_gene: NA; v_gene: TRBV6-5; abundance: NA; j_gene: TRBJ1-5; CDR3aa: ASRGGVGLPQH